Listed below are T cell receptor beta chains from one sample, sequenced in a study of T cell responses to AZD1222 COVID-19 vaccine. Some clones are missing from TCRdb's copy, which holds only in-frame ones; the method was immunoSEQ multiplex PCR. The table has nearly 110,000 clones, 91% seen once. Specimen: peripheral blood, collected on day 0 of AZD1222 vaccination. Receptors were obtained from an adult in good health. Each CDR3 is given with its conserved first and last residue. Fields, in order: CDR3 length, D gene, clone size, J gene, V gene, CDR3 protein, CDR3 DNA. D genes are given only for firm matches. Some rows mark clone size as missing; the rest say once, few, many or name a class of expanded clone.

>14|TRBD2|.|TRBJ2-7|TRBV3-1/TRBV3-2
CAIADSGGTYEQYF
TGTGCCATAGCGGACAGCGGGGGGACCTACGAGCAGTACTTC
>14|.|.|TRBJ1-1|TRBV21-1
CASTTFTVNTEAFF
TGTGCCAGCACCACGTTCACAGTGAACACTGAAGCTTTCTTT
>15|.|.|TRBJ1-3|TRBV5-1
CASSLDGVSGNTIYF
TGCGCCAGCAGCTTGGATGGGGTCTCTGGAAACACCATATATTTT
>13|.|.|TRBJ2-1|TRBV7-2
CASSLDPRGKQFF
TGTGCCAGCAGCTTAGACCCGAGGGGTAAGCAGTTCTTC
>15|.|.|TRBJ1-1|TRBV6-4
CASSDSPGVGSEAFF
TGTGCCAGCAGTGACTCGCCAGGAGTGGGATCTGAAGCTTTCTTT
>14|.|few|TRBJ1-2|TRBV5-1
CASRLIQEIGGYTF
TGCGCCAGCAGACTGATACAGGAAATTGGTGGCTACACCTTC
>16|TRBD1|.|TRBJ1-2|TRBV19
CASSIDGTAARGGYTF
TGTGCCAGTAGTATTGACGGGACAGCGGCAAGGGGTGGCTACACCTTC
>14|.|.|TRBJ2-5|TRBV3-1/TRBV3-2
CASSRTYYQETQYF
TGTGCCAGCAGCCGGACTTATTACCAAGAGACCCAGTACTTC
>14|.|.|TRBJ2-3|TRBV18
CASSPWGTTDTQYF
TGTGCCAGCTCCCCTTGGGGGACCACAGATACGCAGTATTTT
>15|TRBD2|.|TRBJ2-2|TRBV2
CASSYRGENTGELFF
TGTGCCAGCAGTTACCGGGGGGAAAACACCGGGGAGCTGTTTTTT
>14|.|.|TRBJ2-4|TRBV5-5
CASSLGAGTHIQYF
TGTGCCAGCAGCTTGGGGGCTGGTACGCACATTCAGTACTTC
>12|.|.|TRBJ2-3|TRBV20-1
CSASEDADTQYF
TGCAGTGCTAGTGAGGATGCAGATACGCAGTATTTT
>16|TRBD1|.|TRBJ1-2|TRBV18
CASSTGGGQTIYGYTF
TGTGCCAGCTCTACAGGCGGGGGACAGACAATCTATGGCTACACCTTC
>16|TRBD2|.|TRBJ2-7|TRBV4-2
CASSQGVRGDLYEQYF
TGTGCCAGCAGCCAAGGGGTGCGGGGGGACCTCTACGAGCAGTACTTC
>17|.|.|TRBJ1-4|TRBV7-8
CASRPSGTPDLYEKLFF
TGTGCCAGCAGACCTTCCGGGACCCCGGATCTATATGAAAAACTGTTTTTT
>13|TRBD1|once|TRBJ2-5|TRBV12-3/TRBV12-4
CASTAGQELSQYF
TGTGCCAGCACTGCAGGACAGGAACTCTCCCAGTACTTC
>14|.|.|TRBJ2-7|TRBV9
CASSVDAELYEQYF
TGTGCCAGCAGCGTAGACGCGGAACTCTACGAGCAGTACTTC
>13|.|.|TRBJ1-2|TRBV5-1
CASRPDRPNGYTF
TGCGCCAGCAGACCCGACAGACCGAATGGCTACACCTTC
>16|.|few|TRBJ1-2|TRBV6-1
CASSVRRGQGHYGYTF
TGTGCCAGCAGTGTGCGTAGAGGGCAGGGGCACTATGGCTACACCTTC
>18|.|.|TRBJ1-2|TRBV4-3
CASSQRVETGGRENGYTF
TGCGCCAGCAGCCAAAGGGTCGAAACCGGGGGGCGTGAGAATGGCTACACCTTC
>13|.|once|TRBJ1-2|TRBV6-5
CASSPGTNLGYTF
TGTGCCAGCTCCCCAGGGACTAATTTAGGCTACACCTTC
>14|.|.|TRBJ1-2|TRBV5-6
CASSLGNSNYGYTF
TGTGCCAGCAGCTTGGGGAACAGCAACTATGGCTACACCTTC
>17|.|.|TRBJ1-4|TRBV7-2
CASSLDRVLPTNEKLFF
TGTGCCAGCAGCTTAGACAGGGTCCTACCAACTAATGAAAAACTGTTTTTT